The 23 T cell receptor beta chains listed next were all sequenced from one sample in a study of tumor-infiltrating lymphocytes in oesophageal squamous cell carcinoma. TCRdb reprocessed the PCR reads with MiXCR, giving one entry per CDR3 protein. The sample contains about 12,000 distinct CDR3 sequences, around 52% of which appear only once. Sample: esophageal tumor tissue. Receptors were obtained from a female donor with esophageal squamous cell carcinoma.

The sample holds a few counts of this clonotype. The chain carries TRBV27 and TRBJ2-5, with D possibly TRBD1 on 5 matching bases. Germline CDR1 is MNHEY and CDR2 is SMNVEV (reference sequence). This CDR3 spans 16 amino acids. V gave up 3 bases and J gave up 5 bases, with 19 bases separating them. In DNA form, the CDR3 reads TGTGCCAGCAGTTTTCTCGGAACAGGACCAGGGGAGACCCAGTACTTC. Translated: CASSFLGTGPGETQYF.

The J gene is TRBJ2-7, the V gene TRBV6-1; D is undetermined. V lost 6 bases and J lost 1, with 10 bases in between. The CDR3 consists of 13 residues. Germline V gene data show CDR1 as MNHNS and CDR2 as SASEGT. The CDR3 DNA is TGTGCCAGCAGATTGACAAAATCCTACGAGCAGTACTTC. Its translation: CASRLTKSYEQYF.

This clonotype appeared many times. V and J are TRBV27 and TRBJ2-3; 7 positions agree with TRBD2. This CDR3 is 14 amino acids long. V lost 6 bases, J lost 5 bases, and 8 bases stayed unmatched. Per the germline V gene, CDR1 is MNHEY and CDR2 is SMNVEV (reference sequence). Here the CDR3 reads CASSRRDYRDTQYF. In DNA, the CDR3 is TGTGCCAGCAGCCGACGGGACTACAGAGATACGCAGTATTTT.

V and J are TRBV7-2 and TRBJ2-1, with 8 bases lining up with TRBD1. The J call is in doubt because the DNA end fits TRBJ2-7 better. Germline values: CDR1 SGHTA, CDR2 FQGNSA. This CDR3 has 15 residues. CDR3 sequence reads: CASSESGQASYEQYF. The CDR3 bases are TGTGCCAGCAGCGAATCGGGACAGGCTTCCTACGAGCAGTACTTC.

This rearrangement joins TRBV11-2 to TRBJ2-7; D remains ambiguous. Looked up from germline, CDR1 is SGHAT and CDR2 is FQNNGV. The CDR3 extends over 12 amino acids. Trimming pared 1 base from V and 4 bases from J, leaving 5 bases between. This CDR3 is CASSLGRYEQYF. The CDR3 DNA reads TGTGCCAGCAGCTTAGGGAGATACGAGCAGTACTTC.

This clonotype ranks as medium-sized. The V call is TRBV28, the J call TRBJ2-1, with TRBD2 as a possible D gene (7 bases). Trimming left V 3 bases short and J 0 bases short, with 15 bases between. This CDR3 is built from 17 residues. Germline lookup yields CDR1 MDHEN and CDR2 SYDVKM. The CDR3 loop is CASSLGGEGGSYNEQFF. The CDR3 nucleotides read TGTGCCAGCAGTTTGGGGGGGGAGGGGGGCTCCTACAATGAGCAGTTCTTC.

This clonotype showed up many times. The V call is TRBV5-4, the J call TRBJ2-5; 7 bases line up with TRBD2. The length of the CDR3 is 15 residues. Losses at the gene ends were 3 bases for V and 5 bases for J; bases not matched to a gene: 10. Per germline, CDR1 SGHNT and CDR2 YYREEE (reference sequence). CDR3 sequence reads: CASSSLWGGTETQYF. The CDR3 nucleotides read TGTGCCAGCAGCTCCCTGTGGGGGGGGACCGAGACCCAGTACTTC.

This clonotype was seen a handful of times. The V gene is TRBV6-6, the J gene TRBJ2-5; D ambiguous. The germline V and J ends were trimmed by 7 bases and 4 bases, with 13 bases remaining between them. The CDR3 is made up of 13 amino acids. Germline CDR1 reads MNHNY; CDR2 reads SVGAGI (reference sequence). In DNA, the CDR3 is TGTGCCAGCACTTCCGGGTACATAGAGACCCAGTACTTC. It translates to CASTSGYIETQYF.

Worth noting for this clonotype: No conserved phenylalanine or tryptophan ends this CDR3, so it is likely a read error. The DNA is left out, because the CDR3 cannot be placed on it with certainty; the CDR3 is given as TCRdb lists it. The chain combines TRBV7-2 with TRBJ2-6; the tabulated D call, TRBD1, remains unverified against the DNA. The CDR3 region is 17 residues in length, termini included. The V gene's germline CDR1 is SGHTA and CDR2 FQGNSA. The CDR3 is CASSLRTGRNDEQFFGA.

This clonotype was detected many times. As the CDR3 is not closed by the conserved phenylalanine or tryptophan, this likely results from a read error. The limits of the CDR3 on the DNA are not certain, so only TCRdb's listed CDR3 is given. The chain's CDR3 is CASSQYGTS. The gene calls are TRBV11-2 and TRBJ2-6. The CDR3 sequence runs 9 residues, both termini included. From germline, CDR1 is SGHAT and CDR2 FQNNGV.

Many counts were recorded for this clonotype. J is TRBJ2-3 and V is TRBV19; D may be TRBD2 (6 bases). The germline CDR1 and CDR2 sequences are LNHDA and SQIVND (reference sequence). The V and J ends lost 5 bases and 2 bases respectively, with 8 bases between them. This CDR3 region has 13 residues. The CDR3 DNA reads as TGTGCCAGTAGTCGGGAGCTCACAGATACGCAGTATTTT. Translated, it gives CASSRELTDTQYF. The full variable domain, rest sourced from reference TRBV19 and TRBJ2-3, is DGGITQSPKYLFRKEGQNVTLSCEQNLNHDAMYWYRQDPGQGLRLIYYSQIVNDFQKGDIAEGYSVSREKKESFPLTVTSAQKNPTAFYLCASSRELTDTQYFGPGTRLTVL.

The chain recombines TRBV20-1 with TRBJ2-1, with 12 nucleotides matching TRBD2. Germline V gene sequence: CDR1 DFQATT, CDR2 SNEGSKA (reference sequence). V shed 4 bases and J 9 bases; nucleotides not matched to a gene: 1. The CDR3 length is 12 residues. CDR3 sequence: CSATSGGGEQFF. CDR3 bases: TGCAGTGCTACTAGCGGGGGGGGTGAGCAGTTCTTC.

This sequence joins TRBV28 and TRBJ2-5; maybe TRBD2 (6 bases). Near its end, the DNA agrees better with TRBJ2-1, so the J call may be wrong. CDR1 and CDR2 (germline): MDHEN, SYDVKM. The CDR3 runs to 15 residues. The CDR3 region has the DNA TGTGCCAGCAGTTTAGGAGGGAGCACCTACAATGAGCAGTTCTTC. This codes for CASSLGGSTYNEQFF.

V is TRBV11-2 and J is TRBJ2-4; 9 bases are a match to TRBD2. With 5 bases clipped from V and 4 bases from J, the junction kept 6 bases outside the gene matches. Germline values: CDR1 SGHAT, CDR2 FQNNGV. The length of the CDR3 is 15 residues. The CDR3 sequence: CASSQGTSRKNIQYF. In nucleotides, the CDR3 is TGTGCCAGCAGCCAAGGGACTAGCCGGAAAAACATTCAGTACTTC.

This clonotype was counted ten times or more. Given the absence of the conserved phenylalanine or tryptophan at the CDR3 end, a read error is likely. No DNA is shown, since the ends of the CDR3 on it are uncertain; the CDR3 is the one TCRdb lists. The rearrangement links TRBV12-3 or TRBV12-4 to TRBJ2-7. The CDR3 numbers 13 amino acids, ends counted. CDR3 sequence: CASSRPPEFFFGS.

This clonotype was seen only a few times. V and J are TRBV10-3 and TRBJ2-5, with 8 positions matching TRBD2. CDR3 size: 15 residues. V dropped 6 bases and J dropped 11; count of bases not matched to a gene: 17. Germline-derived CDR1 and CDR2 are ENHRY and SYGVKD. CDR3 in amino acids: CAIRIDSGAYNEQYF. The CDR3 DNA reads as TGTGCCATCAGAATCGATAGCGGGGCCTACAATGAGCAGTACTTC.

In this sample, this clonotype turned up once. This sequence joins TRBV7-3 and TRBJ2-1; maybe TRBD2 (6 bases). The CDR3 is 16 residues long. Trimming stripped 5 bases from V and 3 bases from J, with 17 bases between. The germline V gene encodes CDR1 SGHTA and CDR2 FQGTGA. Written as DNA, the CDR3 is TGTGCCAGCAGCCCCCGACTAGGGAGTCTCTACAATGAGCAGTTCTTC. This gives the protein CASSPRLGSLYNEQFF. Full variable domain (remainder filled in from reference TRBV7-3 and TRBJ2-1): GAGVSQTPSNKVTEKGKYVELRCDPISGHTALYWYRQSLGQGPEFLIYFQGTGAADDSGLPNDRFFAVRPEGSVSTLKIQRTERGDSAVYLCASSPRLGSLYNEQFFGPGTRLTVL.

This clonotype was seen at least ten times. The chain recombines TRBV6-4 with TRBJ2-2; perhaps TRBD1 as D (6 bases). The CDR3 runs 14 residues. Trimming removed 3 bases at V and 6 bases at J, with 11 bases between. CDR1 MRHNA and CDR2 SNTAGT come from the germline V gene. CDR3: CASSEKGVSGELFF. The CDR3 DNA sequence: TGTGCCAGCAGTGAGAAGGGGGTCTCCGGGGAGCTGTTTTTT.

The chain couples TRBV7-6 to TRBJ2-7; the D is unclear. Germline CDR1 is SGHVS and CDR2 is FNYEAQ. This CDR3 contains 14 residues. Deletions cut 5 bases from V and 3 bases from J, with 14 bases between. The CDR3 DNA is TGTGCCAGCAGCGCGACTGTTATGGGCTACGAGCAGTACTTC. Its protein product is CASSATVMGYEQYF. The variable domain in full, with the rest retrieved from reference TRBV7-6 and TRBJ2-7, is GAGVSQSPRYKVTKRGQDVALRCDPISGHVSLYWYRQALGQGPEFLTYFNYEAQQDKSGLPNDRFSAERPEGSISTLTIQRTEQRDSAMYRCASSATVMGYEQYFGPGTRLTVT.

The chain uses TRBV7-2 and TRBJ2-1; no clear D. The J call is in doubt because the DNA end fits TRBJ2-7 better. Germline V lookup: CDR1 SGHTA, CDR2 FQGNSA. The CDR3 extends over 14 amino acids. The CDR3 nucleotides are TGTGCCAGCAGCGTCGACTCCTCCGGCTACGAGCAGTACTTC. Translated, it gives CASSVDSSGYEQYF.

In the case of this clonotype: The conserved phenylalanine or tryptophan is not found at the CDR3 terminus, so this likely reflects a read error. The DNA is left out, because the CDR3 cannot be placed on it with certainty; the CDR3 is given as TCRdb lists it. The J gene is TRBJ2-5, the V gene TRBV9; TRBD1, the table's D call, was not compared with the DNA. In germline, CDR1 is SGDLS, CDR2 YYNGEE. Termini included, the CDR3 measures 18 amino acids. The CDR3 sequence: CASSLSDRVSNYGYTFGS.

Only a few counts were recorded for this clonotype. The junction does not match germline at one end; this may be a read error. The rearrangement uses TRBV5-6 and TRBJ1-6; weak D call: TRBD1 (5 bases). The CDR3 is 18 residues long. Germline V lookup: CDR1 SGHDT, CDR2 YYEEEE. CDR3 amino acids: CASSWGLGDLSYNSPLHF. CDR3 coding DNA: TGTGCCAGCAGCTGGGGGTTGGGGGACTTATCCTATAATTCACCCCTCCACTTC.

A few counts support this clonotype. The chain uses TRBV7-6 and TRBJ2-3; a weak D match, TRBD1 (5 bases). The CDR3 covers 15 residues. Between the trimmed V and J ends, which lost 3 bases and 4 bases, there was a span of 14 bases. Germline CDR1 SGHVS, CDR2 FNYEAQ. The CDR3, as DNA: TGTGCCAGCAGCTTTGGAGCCCAGGGCGCAGATACGCAGTATTTT. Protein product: CASSFGAQGADTQYF.